This TCR beta chain originates from a study of T-cell reconstitution after alpha-beta-depleted transplantation in children. V gave up 7 bases and J gave up 14 bases; unmatched junction bases: 8. The CDR3 consists of 12 residues. Unique molecular identifiers were incorporated during preparation of the TCRbeta library. Each CDR3 protein gets one entry after TCRdb re-called the PCR reads with MiXCR. The data show some 200,000 distinct CDR3 sequences, 13% to 15% seen once. The chain is built from TRBV12-3 or TRBV12-4 and TRBJ2-1; 10 bases agree with TRBD2. Sequencing was performed on PBMCs from the stem cell graft donor, taken from the stem cell graft. This clonotype originated in a human donor who donated a stem cell graft to a child with acute lymphoblastic leukemia. The CDR3 region is CASTPAGGIEFF. The CDR3 DNA is TGTGCCAGCACCCCAGCGGGAGGGATTGAGTTCTTC.